The entry below describes one T cell receptor beta chain. Libraries were prepared by immunoSEQ multiplex PCR; TCRdb keeps only in-frame clonotypes and omits some of them. The sample lists some 43,000 clones, almost 90% occurring once. This entry is derived from a study of T cell changes during pregnancy in multiple sclerosis. This CDR3 region has 15 residues. CDR1 SGHRS and CDR2 YFSETQ come from the germline V gene. Trimming took 3 bases from V and 5 from J; bases not matched to a gene: 7. The clonotype comes from a female donor in good health, enrolled as a control in a pregnancy study. The genes are TRBV5-1 and TRBJ2-5, with 10 bases that match TRBD2. The sequences come from peripheral blood, collected in the first trimester of pregnancy. The CDR3 protein is CASSSERGGWETQYF. CDR3 coding DNA: TGCGCCAGCAGCTCTGAGCGGGGGGGCTGGGAGACCCAGTACTTC.